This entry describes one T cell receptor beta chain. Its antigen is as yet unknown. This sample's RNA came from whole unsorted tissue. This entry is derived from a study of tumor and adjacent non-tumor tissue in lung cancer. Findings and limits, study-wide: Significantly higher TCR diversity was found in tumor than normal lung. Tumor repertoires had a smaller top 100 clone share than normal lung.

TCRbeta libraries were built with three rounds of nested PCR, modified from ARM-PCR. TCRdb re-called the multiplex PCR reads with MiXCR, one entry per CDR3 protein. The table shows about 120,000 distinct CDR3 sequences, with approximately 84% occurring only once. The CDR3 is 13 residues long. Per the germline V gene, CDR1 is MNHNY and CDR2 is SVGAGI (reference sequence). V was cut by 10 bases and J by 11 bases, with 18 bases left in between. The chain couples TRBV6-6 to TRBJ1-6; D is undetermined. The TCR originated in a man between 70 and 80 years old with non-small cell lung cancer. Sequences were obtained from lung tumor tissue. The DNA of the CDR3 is TGTGCCAACAGATACTCCGACATGACACCCCTCCACTTT. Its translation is CANRYSDMTPLHF.